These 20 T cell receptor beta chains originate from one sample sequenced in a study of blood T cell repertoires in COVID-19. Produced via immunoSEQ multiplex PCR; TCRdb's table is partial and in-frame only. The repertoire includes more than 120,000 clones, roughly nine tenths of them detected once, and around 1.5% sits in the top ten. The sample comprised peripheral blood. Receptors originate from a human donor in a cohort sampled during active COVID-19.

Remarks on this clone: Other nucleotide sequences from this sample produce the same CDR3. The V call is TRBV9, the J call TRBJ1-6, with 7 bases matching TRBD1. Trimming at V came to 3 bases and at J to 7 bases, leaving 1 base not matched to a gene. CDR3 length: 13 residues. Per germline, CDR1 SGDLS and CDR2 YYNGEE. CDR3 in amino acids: CASSATGNSPLHF. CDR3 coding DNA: TGTGCCAGCAGCGCGACAGGGAATTCACCCCTCCACTTT.

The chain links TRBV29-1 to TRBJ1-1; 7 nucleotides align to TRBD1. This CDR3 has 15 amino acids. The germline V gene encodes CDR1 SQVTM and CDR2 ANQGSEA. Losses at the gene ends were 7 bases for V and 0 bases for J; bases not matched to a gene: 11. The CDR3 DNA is TGCAGCGGTGCAGGGGGATGGGGCATGAACACTGAAGCTTTCTTT. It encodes CSGAGGWGMNTEAFF.

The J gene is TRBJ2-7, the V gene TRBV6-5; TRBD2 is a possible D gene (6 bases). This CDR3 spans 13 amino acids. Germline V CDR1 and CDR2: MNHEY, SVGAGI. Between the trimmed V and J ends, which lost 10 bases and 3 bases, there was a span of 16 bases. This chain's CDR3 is CATSGGTGYEQYF. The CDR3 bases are TGTGCCACTTCTGGGGGGACGGGCTACGAGCAGTACTTC.

In DNA form, the CDR3 reads TGTGCCAGCAGCTTTAGTATCCGGGGGGGCCCCGCAGATACGCAGTATTTT. This encodes CASSFSIRGGPADTQYF. This chain links TRBV7-3 with TRBJ2-3, with TRBD2 identical over 8 bases. The CDR3 has 17 amino acids. Germline assignment: CDR1 SGHTA and CDR2 FQGTGA. J gave up 4 bases and V 3 bases, and 12 bases lay outside the gene matches.

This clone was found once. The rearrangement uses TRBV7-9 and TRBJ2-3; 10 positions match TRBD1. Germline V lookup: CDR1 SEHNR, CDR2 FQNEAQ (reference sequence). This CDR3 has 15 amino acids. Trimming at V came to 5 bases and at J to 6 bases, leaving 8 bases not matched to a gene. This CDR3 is CASSHRQGAGDTQYF. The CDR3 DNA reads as TGTGCCAGCAGCCATCGACAGGGGGCAGGGGATACGCAGTATTTT. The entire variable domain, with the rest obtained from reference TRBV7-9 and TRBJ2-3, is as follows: DTGVSQNPRHKITKRGQNVTFRCDPISEHNRLYWYRQTLGQGPEFLTYFQNEAQLEKSRLLSDRFSAERPKGSFSTLEIQRTEQGDSAMYLCASSHRQGAGDTQYFGPGTRLTVL.

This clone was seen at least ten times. CDR3 coding DNA: TGTGCCAGCGGGGCCCCGGATGGTTGGTTGGAGGAGCAGTACTTC. It codes for CASGAPDGWLEEQYF. The V gene is TRBV27, the J gene TRBJ2-7; possibly TRBD1 for D (5 bases). The germline V and J ends were trimmed by 8 bases and 7 bases, with 24 bases remaining between them. This CDR3 has 15 residues. Germline-derived CDR1 and CDR2 are MNHEY and SMNVEV (reference sequence).

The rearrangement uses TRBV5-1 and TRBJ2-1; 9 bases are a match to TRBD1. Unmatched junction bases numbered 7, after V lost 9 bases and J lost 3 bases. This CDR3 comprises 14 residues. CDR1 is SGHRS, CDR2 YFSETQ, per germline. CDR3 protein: CATSGTGSYNEQFF. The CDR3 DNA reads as TGCGCCACCTCGGGGACAGGGAGCTACAATGAGCAGTTCTTC.

This CDR3 reads CASSQDRVGRALHF. As DNA, the CDR3 is TGTGCCAGCAGCCAAGACAGGGTCGGGAGGGCCCTCCACTTT. This chain uses TRBV4-2 with TRBJ1-6; tentatively, D is TRBD1 (5 bases). Trimming left V 0 bases short and J 14 bases short, with 14 bases between. Germline values: CDR1 LGHNA, CDR2 YNFKEQ. The CDR3 covers 14 residues.

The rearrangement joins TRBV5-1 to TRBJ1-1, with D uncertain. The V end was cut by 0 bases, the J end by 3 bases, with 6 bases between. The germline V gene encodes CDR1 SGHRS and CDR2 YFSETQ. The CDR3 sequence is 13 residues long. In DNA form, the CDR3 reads TGCGCCAGCAGCTTGGGCGGGGACACTGAAGCTTTCTTT. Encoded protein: CASSLGGDTEAFF.

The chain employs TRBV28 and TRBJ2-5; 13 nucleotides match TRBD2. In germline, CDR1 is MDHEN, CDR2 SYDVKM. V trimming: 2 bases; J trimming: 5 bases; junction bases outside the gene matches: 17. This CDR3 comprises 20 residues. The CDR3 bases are TGTGCCAGCAGTTTACCGCAGGGGTTTGGGACTAGCGGGGTCAGGGAGACCCAGTACTTC. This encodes CASSLPQGFGTSGVRETQYF.

CDR3 DNA: TGTGCCAGCAGCCCAGGGTGGGGCAATCAGCCCCAGCATTTT. Encoded protein: CASSPGWGNQPQHF. The chain has TRBV14 and TRBJ1-5, with D perhaps TRBD1 (5 bases). CDR3 length: 14 residues. From germline, CDR1 is SGHDN and CDR2 FVKESK. The V end was cut by 4 bases, the J end by 2 bases, with 9 bases between. Full variable domain (missing parts from reference TRBV14 and TRBJ1-5): EAGVTQFPSHSVIEKGQTVTLRCDPISGHDNLYWYRRVMGKEIKFLLHFVKESKQDESGMPNNRFLAERTGGTYSTLKVQPAELEDSGVYFCASSPGWGNQPQHFGDGTRLSIL.

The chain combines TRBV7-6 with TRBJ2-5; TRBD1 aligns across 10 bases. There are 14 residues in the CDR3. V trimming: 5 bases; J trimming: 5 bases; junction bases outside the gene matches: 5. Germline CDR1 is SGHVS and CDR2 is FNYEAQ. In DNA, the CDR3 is TGTGCCAGCAGCCAGACAGGGGGCGGGGAGACCCAGTACTTC. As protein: CASSQTGGGETQYF.

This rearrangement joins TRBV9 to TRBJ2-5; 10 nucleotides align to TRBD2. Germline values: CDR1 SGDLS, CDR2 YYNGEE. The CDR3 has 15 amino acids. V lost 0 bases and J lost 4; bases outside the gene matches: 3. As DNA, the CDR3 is TGTGCCAGCAGCGTAGCTCCTAGCGGGGGAGAGACCCAGTACTTC. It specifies CASSVAPSGGETQYF.

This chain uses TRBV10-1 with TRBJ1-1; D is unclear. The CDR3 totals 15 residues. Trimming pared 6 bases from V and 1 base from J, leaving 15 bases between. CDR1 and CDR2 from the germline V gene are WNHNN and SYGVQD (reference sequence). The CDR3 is CASSPNAGRNTEAFF. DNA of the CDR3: TGCGCCAGCAGCCCTAACGCAGGCCGGAACACTGAAGCTTTCTTT.

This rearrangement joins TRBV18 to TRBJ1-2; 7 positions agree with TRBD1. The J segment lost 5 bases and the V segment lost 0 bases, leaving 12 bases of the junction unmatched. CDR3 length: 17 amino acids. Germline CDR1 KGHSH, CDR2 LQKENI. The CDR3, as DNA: TGTGCCAGCTCACCACCGGTTAACAGGGGATCCTCTTATGGCTACACCTTC. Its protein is CASSPPVNRGSSYGYTF. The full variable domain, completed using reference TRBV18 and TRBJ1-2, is NAGVMQNPRHLVRRRGQEARLRCSPMKGHSHVYWYRQLPEEGLKFMVYLQKENIIDESGMPKERFSAEFPKEGPSILRIQQVVRGDSAAYFCASSPPVNRGSSYGYTFGSGTRLTVV.

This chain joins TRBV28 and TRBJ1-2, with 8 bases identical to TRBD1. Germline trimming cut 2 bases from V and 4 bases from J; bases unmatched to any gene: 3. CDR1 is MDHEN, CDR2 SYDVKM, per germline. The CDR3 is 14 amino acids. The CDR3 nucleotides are TGTGCCAGCAGTTTACAGACAGGGGCCTATGGCTACACCTTC. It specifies CASSLQTGAYGYTF.

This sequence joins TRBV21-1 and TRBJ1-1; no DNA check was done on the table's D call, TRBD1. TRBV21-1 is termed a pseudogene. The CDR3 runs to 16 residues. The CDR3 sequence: CASSNGCADRVNGAFF. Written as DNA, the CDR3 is TGTGCCAGCAGCAACGGTTGCGCGGACAGGGTTAACGGAGCTTTCTTT.

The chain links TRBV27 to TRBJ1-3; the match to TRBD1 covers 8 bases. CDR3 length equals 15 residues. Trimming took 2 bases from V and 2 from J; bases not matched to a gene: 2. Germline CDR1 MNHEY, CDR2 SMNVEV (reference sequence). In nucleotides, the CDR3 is TGTGCCAGCAGTTTAGACAGGGGCCCTGGAAACACCATATATTTT. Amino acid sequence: CASSLDRGPGNTIYF.

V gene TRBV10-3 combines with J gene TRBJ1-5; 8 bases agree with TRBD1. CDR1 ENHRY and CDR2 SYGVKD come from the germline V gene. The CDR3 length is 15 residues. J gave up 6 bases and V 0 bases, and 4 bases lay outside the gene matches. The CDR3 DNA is TGTGCCATCAGTGAGTCAGACAGGGGTTTTCAGCCCCAGCATTTT. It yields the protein CAISESDRGFQPQHF.

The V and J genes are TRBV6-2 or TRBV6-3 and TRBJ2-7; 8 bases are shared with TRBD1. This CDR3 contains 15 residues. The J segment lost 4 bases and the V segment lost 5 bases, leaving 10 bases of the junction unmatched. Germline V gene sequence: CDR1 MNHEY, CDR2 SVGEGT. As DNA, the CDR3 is TGTGCCAGCAGTGAGATCGGACAGGGATGGTACGAGCAGTACTTC. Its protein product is CASSEIGQGWYEQYF.